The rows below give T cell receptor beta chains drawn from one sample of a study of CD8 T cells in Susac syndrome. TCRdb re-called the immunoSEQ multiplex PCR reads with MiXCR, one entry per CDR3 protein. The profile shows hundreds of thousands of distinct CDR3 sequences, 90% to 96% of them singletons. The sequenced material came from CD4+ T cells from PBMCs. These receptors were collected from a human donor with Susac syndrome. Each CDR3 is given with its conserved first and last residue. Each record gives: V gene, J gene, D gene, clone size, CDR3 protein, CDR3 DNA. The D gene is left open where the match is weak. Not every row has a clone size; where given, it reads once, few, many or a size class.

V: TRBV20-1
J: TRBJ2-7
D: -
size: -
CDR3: CSARPSRTPEWQYF
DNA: TGCAGTGCGAGGCCCTCTCGGACTCCTGAATGGCAGTACTTC

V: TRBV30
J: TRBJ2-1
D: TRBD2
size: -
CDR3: CAWSERTSGRARQFF
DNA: TGTGCCTGGAGTGAACGGACTAGCGGGAGGGCCCGGCAGTTCTTC

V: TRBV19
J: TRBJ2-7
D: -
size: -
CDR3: CASSIGRGYEQYF
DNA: TGTGCCAGTAGTATAGGCAGGGGTTACGAGCAGTACTTC

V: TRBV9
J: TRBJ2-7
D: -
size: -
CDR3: CASSVDPLGGEQYF
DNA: TGTGCCAGCAGCGTAGACCCCCTCGGGGGCGAGCAGTACTTC

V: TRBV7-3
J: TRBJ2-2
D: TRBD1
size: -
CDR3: CASSPTGGLTGELFF
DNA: TGTGCCAGCAGCCCGACAGGGGGACTCACCGGGGAGCTGTTTTTT

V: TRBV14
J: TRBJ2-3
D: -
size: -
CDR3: CASSQAPIVGLDTQYF
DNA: TGTGCCAGCAGCCAAGCCCCCATAGTTGGGTTAGATACGCAGTATTTT

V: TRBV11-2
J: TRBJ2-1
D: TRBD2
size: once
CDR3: CASSLGGLEEQFF
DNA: TGTGCCAGCAGCTTAGGGGGACTAGAGGAGCAGTTCTTC

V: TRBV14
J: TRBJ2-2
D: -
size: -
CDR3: CASSQLAGELFF
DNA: TGTGCCAGCAGCCAGCTCGCCGGGGAGCTGTTTTTT

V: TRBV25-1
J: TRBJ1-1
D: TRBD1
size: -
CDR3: CASSETATPGTAGTEAFF
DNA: TGTGCCAGCAGTGAAACGGCGACCCCCGGGACAGCGGGGACTGAAGCTTTCTTT

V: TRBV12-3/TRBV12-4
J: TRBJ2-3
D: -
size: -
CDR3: CASKRELPDTQYF
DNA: TGTGCCAGCAAGAGGGAACTTCCAGATACGCAGTATTTT

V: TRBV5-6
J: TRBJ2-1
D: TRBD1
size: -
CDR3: CASSKATGGYNEQFF
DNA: TGTGCCAGCAGCAAGGCAACAGGGGGGTACAATGAGCAGTTCTTC

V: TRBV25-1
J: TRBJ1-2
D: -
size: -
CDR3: CASSVNYGYTF
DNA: TGTGCCAGCTCAGTGAACTATGGCTACACCTTC

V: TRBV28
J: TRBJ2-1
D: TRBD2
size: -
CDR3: CASSSRTIRLARSYNEQFF
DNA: TGTGCCAGCAGTTCACGAACAATCCGACTAGCGAGATCCTACAATGAGCAGTTCTTC

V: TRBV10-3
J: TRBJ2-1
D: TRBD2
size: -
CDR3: CAISESGTSGGKQFF
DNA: TGTGCCATCAGTGAGTCGGGGACTAGCGGGGGGAAGCAGTTCTTC

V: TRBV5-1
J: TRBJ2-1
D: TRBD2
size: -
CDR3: CASSASGTSGINEQFF
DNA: TGCGCCAGCAGCGCCTCCGGGACTAGCGGAATCAATGAGCAGTTCTTC

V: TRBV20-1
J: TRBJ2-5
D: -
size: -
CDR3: CSARTGGSYQETQYF
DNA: TGCAGTGCTAGAACTGGGGGCTCGTACCAAGAGACCCAGTACTTC

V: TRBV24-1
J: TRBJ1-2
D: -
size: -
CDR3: CATSDFTRVNYGYTF
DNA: TGTGCCACCAGTGATTTTACCAGGGTCAACTATGGCTACACCTTC

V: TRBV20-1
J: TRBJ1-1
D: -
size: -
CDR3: CSVSRDTEAFF
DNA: TGCAGTGTCTCCCGGGACACTGAAGCTTTCTTT

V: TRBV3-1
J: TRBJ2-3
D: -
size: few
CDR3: CASSQEGGDTQYF
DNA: TGTGCCAGCAGCCAAGAGGGGGGAGATACGCAGTATTTT

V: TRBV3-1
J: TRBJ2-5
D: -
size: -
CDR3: CASSQWGQDPETQYF
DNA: TGTGCCAGCAGCCAATGGGGCCAGGACCCAGAGACCCAGTACTTC

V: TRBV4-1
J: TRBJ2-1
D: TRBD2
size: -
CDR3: CASSLWAGEDYNEQFF
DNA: TGCGCCAGCAGCCTTTGGGCGGGAGAGGACTACAATGAGCAGTTCTTC

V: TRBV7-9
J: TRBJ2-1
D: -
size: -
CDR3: CASSQGRALDYNEQFF
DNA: TGTGCCAGCAGCCAGGGACGGGCTCTAGACTACAATGAGCAGTTCTTC

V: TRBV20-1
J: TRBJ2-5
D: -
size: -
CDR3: CSTMYLEETQYF
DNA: TGCAGTACTATGTACCTGGAAGAGACCCAGTACTTC

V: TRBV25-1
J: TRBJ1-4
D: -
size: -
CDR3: CASSVWEREKLFF
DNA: TGTGCCAGCAGCGTCTGGGAAAGGGAAAAACTGTTTTTT

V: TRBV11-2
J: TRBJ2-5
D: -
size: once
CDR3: CASSLVLDSIQETQYF
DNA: TGTGCCAGCAGCTTAGTCCTCGACTCAATACAAGAGACCCAGTACTTC

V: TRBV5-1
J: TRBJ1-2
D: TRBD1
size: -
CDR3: CASSLEGGGYGYTF
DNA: TGCGCCAGCAGCTTGGAAGGGGGCGGGTATGGCTACACCTTC

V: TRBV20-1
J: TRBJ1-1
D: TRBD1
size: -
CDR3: CSARRSGTGGSTEAFF
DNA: TGCAGTGCTAGAAGATCAGGGACAGGGGGGTCTACTGAAGCTTTCTTT

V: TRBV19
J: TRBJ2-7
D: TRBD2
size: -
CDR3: CASSTSGSIGGEQYF
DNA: TGTGCCAGTAGCACTAGCGGGAGTATCGGCGGCGAGCAGTACTTC

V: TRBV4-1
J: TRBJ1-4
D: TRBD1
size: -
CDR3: CASSSTDRVGEKLFF
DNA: TGCGCCAGCAGCTCTACAGACAGGGTCGGCGAAAAACTGTTTTTT

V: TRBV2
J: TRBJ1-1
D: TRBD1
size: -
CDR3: CASRIRQGTEAFF
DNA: TGTGCCAGCAGGATTAGACAGGGCACTGAAGCTTTCTTT

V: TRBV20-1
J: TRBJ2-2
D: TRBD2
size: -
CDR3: CSVTQMASGTTGELFF
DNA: TGCAGTGTTACACAAATGGCTAGCGGGACCACCGGGGAGCTGTTTTTT

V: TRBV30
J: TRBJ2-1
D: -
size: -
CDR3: CAWSPSLGNEQFF
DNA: TGTGCCTGGTCTCCCTCATTAGGCAATGAGCAGTTCTTC

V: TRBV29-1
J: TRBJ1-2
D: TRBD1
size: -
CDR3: CSVLLLTGGIGGYTF
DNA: TGCAGCGTTCTACTACTGACAGGGGGGATAGGCGGCTACACCTTC

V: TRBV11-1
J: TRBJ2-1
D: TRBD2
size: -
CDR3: CASKSASGGGPLREQFF
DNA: TGTGCCAGCAAATCGGCTAGCGGGGGTGGCCCTCTACGGGAGCAGTTCTTC

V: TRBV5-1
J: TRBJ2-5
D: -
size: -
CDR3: CASRSTGAQETQYF
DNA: TGCGCCAGCAGGTCAACCGGGGCTCAAGAGACCCAGTACTTC

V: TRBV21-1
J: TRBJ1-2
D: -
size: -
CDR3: CASSKLGGKKDGYTF
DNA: TGTGCCAGCAGCAAGCTTGGGGGAAAAAAGGATGGCTACACCTTC

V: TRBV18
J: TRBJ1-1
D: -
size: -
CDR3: CASSPQGTNTEAFF
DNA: TGTGCCAGCTCACCGCAGGGGACGAACACTGAAGCTTTCTTT

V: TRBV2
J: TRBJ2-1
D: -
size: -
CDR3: CASSPQGPEQFF
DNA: TGTGCCAGCAGTCCACAGGGACCTGAGCAGTTCTTC

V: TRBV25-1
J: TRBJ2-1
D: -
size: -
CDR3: CASSEMSGLRNEQFF
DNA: TGTGCCAGCAGTGAAATGTCAGGGCTGCGCAATGAGCAGTTCTTC

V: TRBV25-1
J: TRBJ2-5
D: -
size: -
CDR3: CASSGMGRETQYF
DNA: TGTGCCAGCAGTGGGATGGGCCGAGAGACCCAGTACTTC

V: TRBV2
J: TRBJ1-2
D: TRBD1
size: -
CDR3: CASSVLQGVVGGYTF
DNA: TGTGCCAGCAGTGTCTTACAGGGGGTTGTCGGTGGCTACACCTTC

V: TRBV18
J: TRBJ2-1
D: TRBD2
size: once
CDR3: CASSSTSGSDEQFF
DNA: TGTGCCAGCTCATCCACTAGCGGGAGCGATGAGCAGTTCTTC

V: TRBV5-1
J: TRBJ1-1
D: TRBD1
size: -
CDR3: CASSWDSLAEAFF
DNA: TGCGCCAGCAGCTGGGACAGTCTCGCTGAAGCTTTCTTT